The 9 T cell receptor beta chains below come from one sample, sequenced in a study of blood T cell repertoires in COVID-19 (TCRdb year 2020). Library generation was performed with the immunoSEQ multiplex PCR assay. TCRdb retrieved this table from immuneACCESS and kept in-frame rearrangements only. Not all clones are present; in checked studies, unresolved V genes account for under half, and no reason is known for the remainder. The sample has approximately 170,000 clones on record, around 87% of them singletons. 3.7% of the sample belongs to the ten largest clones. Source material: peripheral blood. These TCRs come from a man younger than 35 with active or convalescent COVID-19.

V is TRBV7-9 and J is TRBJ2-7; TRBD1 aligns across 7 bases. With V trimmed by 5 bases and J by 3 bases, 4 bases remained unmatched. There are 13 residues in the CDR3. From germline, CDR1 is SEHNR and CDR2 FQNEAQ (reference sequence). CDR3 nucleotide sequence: TGTGCCAGCAGCACAAGACAGGGCTACGAGCAGTACGTC. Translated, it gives CASSTRQGYEQYV.

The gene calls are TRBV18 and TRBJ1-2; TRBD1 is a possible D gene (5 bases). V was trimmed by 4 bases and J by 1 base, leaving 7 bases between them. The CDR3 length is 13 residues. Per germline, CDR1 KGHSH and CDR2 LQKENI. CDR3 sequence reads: CASSRDSNYGYTF. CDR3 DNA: TGTGCCAGCTCACGCGACAGTAACTATGGCTACACCTTC.

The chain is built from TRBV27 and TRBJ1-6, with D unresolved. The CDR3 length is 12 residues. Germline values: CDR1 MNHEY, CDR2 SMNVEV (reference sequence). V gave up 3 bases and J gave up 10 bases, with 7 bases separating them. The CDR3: CASSFKLSPLHF. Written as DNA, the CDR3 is TGTGCCAGCAGTTTCAAGCTATCACCCCTCCACTTT.

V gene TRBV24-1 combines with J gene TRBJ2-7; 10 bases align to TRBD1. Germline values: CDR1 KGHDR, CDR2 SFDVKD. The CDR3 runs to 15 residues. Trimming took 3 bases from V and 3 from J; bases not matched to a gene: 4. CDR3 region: CATSDKTGGIYEQYF. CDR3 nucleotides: TGTGCCACCAGTGATAAGACAGGGGGCATCTACGAGCAGTACTTC.

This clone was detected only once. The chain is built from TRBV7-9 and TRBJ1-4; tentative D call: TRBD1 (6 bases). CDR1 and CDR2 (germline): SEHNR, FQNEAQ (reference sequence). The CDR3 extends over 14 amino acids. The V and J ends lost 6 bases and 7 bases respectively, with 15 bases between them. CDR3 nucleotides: TGTGCCAGCAGTCGGGACATGGGGAGTGAAAAACTGTTTTTT. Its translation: CASSRDMGSEKLFF.

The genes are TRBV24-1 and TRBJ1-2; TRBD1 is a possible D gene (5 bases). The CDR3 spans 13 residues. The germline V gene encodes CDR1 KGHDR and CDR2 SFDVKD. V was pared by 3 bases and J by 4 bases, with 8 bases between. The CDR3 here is CATSDDSRYGYTF. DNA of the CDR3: TGTGCCACCAGTGATGACAGCCGCTATGGCTACACCTTC.

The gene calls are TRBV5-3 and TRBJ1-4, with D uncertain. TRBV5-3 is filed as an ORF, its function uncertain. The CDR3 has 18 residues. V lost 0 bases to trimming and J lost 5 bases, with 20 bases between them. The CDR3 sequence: CARSLVYRGLCSNEKLFF. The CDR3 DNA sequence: TGTGCCAGAAGCTTGGTGTATCGGGGTCTCTGCTCAAATGAAAAACTGTTTTTT.

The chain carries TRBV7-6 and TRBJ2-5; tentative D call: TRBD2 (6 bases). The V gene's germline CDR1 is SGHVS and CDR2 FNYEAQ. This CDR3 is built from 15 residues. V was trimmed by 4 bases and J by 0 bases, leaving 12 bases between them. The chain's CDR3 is CASSSGTEYQETQYF. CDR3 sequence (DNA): TGTGCCAGCAGCTCCGGGACTGAGTACCAAGAGACCCAGTACTTC.

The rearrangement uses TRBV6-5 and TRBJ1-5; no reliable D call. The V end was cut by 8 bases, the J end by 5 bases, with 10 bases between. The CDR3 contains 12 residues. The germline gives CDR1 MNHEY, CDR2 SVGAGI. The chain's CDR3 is CASGLWDQPQHF. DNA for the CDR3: TGTGCCAGCGGGCTCTGGGATCAGCCCCAGCATTTT.